The entry below describes one TCR beta chain. This specimen belongs to a study of human T cells and chemical hapten exposure. Described time point: pre-sensitization, week 0. The treatment: therapeutic diphenylcyclopropenone sensitization with weekly scalp DPC. Per germline, CDR1 SEHNR and CDR2 FQNEAQ (reference sequence). The CDR3 runs to 17 residues. Germline trimming cut 5 bases from V and 4 bases from J; bases unmatched to any gene: 14. Unique molecular identifiers were attached to individual cDNA molecules within the library. MiXCR, run by TCRdb on the RACE reads, gives a single entry per CDR3 protein. The data show roughly 380,000 distinct CDR3 sequences, roughly 5.3% seen once.

The chain joins TRBV7-9 to TRBJ1-5; 7 bases agree with TRBD1. The receptor comes from a woman aged 45-60 years with alopecia areata. Some clones in this sample may be carry-over from other donors' samples. Here the sequenced sample was whole blood, taken in connection with sensitization to the hapten diphenylcyclopropenone (DPC). The CDR3 nucleotides read TGTGCCAGCAGCCCGTTGACAGGGAGAGTAAGTAATCAGCCCCAGCATTTT. It is translated as CASSPLTGRVSNQPQHF.